The T cell receptor beta chain described here comes from a study of cytomegalovirus exposure and HLA in healthy donors. Germline-derived CDR1 and CDR2 are MNHNS and SASEGT. Trimming cost V 4 bases and J 8 bases; bases outside gene matches: 5. This CDR3 region has 16 residues. The PCR had 60 Vbeta and 13 Jbeta primers. TCRdb's table, derived via immunoSEQ multiplex PCR, lists solely in-frame clones and lacks some. The data contain approximately 130,000 clones, around 83% of them singletons. The study, taken as a whole, reports: The sole available immune exposure information was CMV serostatus.

Note on this clone: Its antigen is unknown.

The sample consisted of PBMCs. The J gene is TRBJ2-1, the V gene TRBV6-1; 16 bases map to TRBD2. The TCR comes from a girl aged 2-10 years in good health and CMV-seronegative. CDR3 coding DNA: TGTGCCAGCAGTGGGGGGACTAGCGGGAGGGCCTATGAGCAGTTCTTC. It yields the protein CASSGGTSGRAYEQFF.